The 22 T cell receptor beta chains below were found in one sample sequenced in a study of T cell repertoires in cytomegalovirus infection. From the reads, TCRdb called clonotypes with MiXCR, one entry per CDR3 protein. In the table there are around 750,000 distinct CDR3 sequences, about 31% of which are singletons. Antigens of these TCRs are unknown. The sequences come from cultured CD8+ T cells from PBMCs, collected from culture after CMV antigen stimulation. The receptors shown here come from a human donor in good health (CMV status not recorded). Some clones in this sample may be carry-over from other donors' samples.

The genes are TRBV25-1 and TRBJ1-4; TRBD1 is a possible D gene (6 bases). CDR1 is MGHDK, CDR2 SYGVNS, per germline. CDR3 length: 15 amino acids. V lost 3 bases to trimming and J lost 2 bases, with 10 bases between them. The CDR3 DNA reads TGTGCCAGCAGTGACTGGCAGGGGACTAATGAAAAACTGTTTTTT. Its protein product is CASSDWQGTNEKLFF.

This clonotype has ten or more counts. The J gene is TRBJ1-2, the V gene TRBV7-9; 8 bases are shared with TRBD1. Germline assignment: CDR1 SEHNR and CDR2 FQNEAQ (reference sequence). This CDR3 comprises 16 residues. V shed 5 bases, J shed 1 base, and the junction held 9 bases outside the gene matches. CDR3 nucleotide sequence: TGTGCCAGCAGCCTCGGACAGGGAAGGGATAACTATGGCTACACCTTC. Protein: CASSLGQGRDNYGYTF.

The gene calls are TRBV27 and TRBJ2-7, with D hard to call. Germline V gene data show CDR1 as MNHEY and CDR2 as SMNVEV (reference sequence). The CDR3 spans 14 residues. The V end was cut by 6 bases, the J end by 0 bases, with 12 bases between. Here the CDR3 reads CASSTFGDSYEQYF. CDR3 in DNA: TGTGCCAGCAGCACTTTTGGGGACTCCTACGAGCAGTACTTC.

The chain employs TRBV20-1 and TRBJ1-2; D not resolved. The V and J ends lost 5 bases and 3 bases respectively, with 13 bases between them. CDR3 length: 13 residues. Per the germline V gene, CDR1 is DFQATT and CDR2 is SNEGSKA (reference sequence). The CDR3 nucleotides read TGCAGTGCTGCTGACAACAGAGACTATGGCTACACCTTC. Translation: CSAADNRDYGYTF.

This clonotype was counted between two and nine times. The chain carries TRBV15 and TRBJ2-7; a weak D match, TRBD2 (5 bases). This CDR3 is 15 amino acids long. CDR1 is LNHNV and CDR2 is YYDKDF in the germline V gene (reference sequence). Trimming removed 1 base from V and 2 bases from J, with 12 bases in between. The CDR3 sequence is CATSRGDLAAYEQYF. CDR3 coding DNA: TGTGCCACCAGCAGAGGCGACCTAGCAGCCTACGAGCAGTACTTC.

The sample holds many counts of this clonotype. The chain uses TRBV7-2 and TRBJ2-5; 15 nucleotides align to TRBD2. V shed 5 bases, J shed 7 bases, and the junction held 2 bases outside the gene matches. The CDR3 length is 14 residues. Germline V lookup: CDR1 SGHTA, CDR2 FQGNSA. CDR3 DNA sequence: TGTGCCAGCAGCCGGGGACTAGCGGGGGGGACCCAGTACTTC. Amino acids: CASSRGLAGGTQYF.

About this clonotype: The junction departs from germline at one end; a sequencing error may be responsible. The chain uses TRBV4-1 and TRBJ1-1; weak D call: TRBD1 (6 bases). This CDR3 is 15 amino acids long. CDR1 is MGHRA and CDR2 is YSYEKL in the germline V gene. The CDR3 region has the DNA TGCACCAGCAGCCAAGAAGACAGGCTGAACACTGAAGCTTTCTTT. Protein product: CTSSQEDRLNTEAFF.

This clonotype was observed a few times. The rearrangement uses TRBV6-6 and TRBJ2-1, with D perhaps matching TRBD2 (7 bases). Germline V gene data show CDR1 as MNHNY and CDR2 as SVGAGI (reference sequence). The CDR3 is 19 amino acids. Between the trimmed V and J ends, which lost 0 bases and 6 bases, there was a span of 24 bases. The chain's CDR3 is CASSYSPRGGGVNGNEQFF. The CDR3 DNA is TGTGCCAGCAGTTACTCCCCCCGGGGCGGGGGCGTTAATGGCAATGAGCAGTTCTTC.

The genes are TRBV11-2 and TRBJ1-1, with D hard to call. This CDR3 spans 13 amino acids. Germline assignment: CDR1 SGHAT and CDR2 FQNNGV. Trimming removed 5 bases from V and 0 bases from J, with 7 bases in between. The CDR3 loop is CASSQTLNTEAFF. Written as DNA, the CDR3 is TGTGCCAGCAGCCAGACCCTGAACACTGAAGCTTTCTTT.

Of note for this clonotype: With a much larger clone just one base away, this may be a read error. The chain recombines TRBV14 with TRBJ2-5, with 13 bases identical to TRBD2. Germline-derived CDR1 and CDR2 are SGHDN and FVKESK. CDR3 length: 16 amino acids. The CDR3 is CTSSHWTSGRRETQYF. CDR3 bases: TGTACCAGCAGCCATTGGACTAGCGGGAGAAGGGAGACCCAGTACTTC.

This clonotype was counted only a few times. The CDR3: CAISNGIQGYYEQYF. CDR3 bases: TGTGCCATCAGTAACGGGATCCAAGGGTATTACGAGCAGTACTTC. The genes are TRBV10-3 and TRBJ2-7, with D possibly being TRBD2 (5 bases). Germline CDR1 is ENHRY and CDR2 is SYGVKD. Trimming shortened V by 5 bases and J by 4 bases, and 18 bases separated the two germline ends. This CDR3 is 15 amino acids long.

In its sample, this clonotype was seen a few times. The rearrangement joins TRBV7-8 to TRBJ1-1; 9 bases agree with TRBD1. This CDR3 has 14 residues. Per germline, CDR1 SGHVS and CDR2 FQNEAQ. V was pared by 3 bases and J by 11 bases, with 10 bases of the junction left unmatched. The CDR3 DNA is TGTGCCAGCAGCTTTCTCCGGGACAGGGATATCGCTTTCTTT. As protein: CASSFLRDRDIAFF.

Many counts were recorded for this clonotype. This chain links TRBV7-6 with TRBJ1-5, with D unclear. V was shortened by 2 bases and J by 8 bases, with 19 bases between the two germline ends. Germline assignment: CDR1 SGHVS and CDR2 FNYEAQ. CDR3 length equals 16 residues. The CDR3 bases are TGTGCCAGCAGCTTAAAGGTTTGGGCCGAGGGAGAGCCCCAGCATTTT. It yields the protein CASSLKVWAEGEPQHF.

Note on this clonotype: The germline gene is not matched at one end of the junction; a read error may be the cause. The chain has TRBV7-6 and TRBJ2-3, with 13 bases lining up with TRBD2. Germline V gives CDR1 SGHVS, CDR2 FNYEAQ. The length of the CDR3 is 16 residues. DNA of the CDR3: TGTGTCAGCAGCGACCGGACTAGCGGGGGACCAGATACGCAGTATTTT. Its translation is CVSSDRTSGGPDTQYF.

The gene calls are TRBV13 and TRBJ2-1; D call uncertain. The germline V gene encodes CDR1 PRHDT and CDR2 FYEKMQ (reference sequence). The germline V and J ends were trimmed by 1 base and 0 bases, with 10 bases remaining between them. The CDR3 length is 16 residues. The DNA of the CDR3 is TGTGCCAGCAGCTTAGATGGAGAGAGCTCCTACAATGAGCAGTTCTTC. This codes for CASSLDGESSYNEQFF.

About this clonotype itself: A much larger clone lies one base from this, so it may be a read error. The chain employs TRBV7-2 and TRBJ1-2; TRBD1 might be the D (5 bases). CDR1 and CDR2 (germline): SGHTA, FQGNSA. This CDR3 contains 17 residues. The CDR3 sequence: CANSSPGPFFRNYGYTF. Here the CDR3 DNA reads TGTGCCAACAGCTCACCGGGACCATTTTTTCGTAACTATGGCTACACCTTC. Full variable domain (rest looked up from reference TRBV7-2 and TRBJ1-2): GAGVSQSPSNKVTEKGKDVELRCDPISGHTALYWYRQSLGQGLEFLIYFQGNSAPDKSGLPSDRFSAERTGGSVSTLTIQRTQQEDSAVYLCANSSPGPFFRNYGYTFGSGTRLTVV.

V and J are TRBV5-1 and TRBJ1-1; 7 bases line up with TRBD1. This CDR3 has 13 amino acids. The V gene end was trimmed by 6 bases and the J gene end by 1 base; junction bases not matched to a gene: 3. CDR1 is SGHRS, CDR2 YFSETQ, per germline. CDR3 sequence reads: CASKWDRNTEAFF. DNA for the CDR3: TGCGCCAGCAAGTGGGACAGGAACACTGAAGCTTTCTTT.

In its sample, this clonotype was seen a few times. The chain employs TRBV6-5 and TRBJ2-1; 9 nucleotides agree with TRBD1. Germline assignment: CDR1 MNHEY and CDR2 SVGAGI. The junction had 10 bases not matched to a gene; V was cut back by 6 bases and J by 7 bases. The CDR3 covers 15 residues. The CDR3 is CASRWGGQGENEQFF. The CDR3 DNA reads as TGTGCCAGCAGGTGGGGGGGACAGGGCGAAAATGAGCAGTTCTTC.

The CDR3 bases are TGTGCCAGCAGTTTTGGGATAGGGGGCTTCGATGAGCAGTTCTTC. It translates to CASSFGIGGFDEQFF. The chain links TRBV12-3 or TRBV12-4 to TRBJ2-1; 7 nucleotides match TRBD1. Losses at the gene ends were 3 bases for V and 8 bases for J; bases not matched to a gene: 10. The CDR3 has 15 residues.

The chain employs TRBV11-3 and TRBJ2-1; 9 bases align to TRBD2. V was pared by 5 bases and J by 3 bases, with 11 bases of the junction left unmatched. CDR3 size: 17 residues. Germline CDR1 SGHNT, CDR2 YENEEA. The CDR3 spells CASSDISGGLLYNEQFF. The CDR3 DNA reads as TGTGCCAGCAGCGACATTAGCGGGGGCCTTCTCTACAATGAGCAGTTCTTC. Full variable domain (outside the CDR3, taken from reference TRBV11-3 and TRBJ2-1): EAGVVQSPRYKIIEKKQPVAFWCNPISGHNTLYWYLQNLGQGPELLIRYENEEAVDDSQLPKDRFSAERLKGVDSTLKIQPAELGDSAVYLCASSDISGGLLYNEQFFGPGTRLTVL.

The chain combines TRBV6-1 with TRBJ2-7; no definite D call. Germline V gene data show CDR1 as MNHNS and CDR2 as SASEGT. CDR3 length: 13 residues. V lost 6 bases, J lost 2 bases, and 11 bases lay in between. This CDR3 reads CASSQGTTYEQYV. The DNA for the CDR3 is TGTGCCAGCAGCCAAGGCACTACCTACGAGCAGTACGTC.

The chain employs TRBV12-3 or TRBV12-4 and TRBJ1-1; TRBD1 is a possible D gene (5 bases). The length of the CDR3 is 13 residues. Trimming left V 3 bases short and J 5 bases short, with 10 bases between. The CDR3 protein is CASSFRWGTEAFF. CDR3 sequence (DNA): TGTGCCAGCAGTTTTAGGTGGGGGACTGAAGCTTTCTTT.